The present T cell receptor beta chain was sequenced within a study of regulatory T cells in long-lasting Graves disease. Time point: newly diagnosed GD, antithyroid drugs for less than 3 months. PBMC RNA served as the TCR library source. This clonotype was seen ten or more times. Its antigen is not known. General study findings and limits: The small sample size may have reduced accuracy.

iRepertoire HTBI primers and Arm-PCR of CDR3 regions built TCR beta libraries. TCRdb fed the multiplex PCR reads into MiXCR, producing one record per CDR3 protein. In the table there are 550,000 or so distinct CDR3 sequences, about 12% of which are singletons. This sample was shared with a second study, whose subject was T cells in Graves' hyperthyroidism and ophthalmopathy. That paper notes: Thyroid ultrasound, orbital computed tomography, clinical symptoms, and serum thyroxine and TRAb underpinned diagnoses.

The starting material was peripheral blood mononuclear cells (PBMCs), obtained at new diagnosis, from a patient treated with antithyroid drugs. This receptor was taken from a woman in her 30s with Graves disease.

The CDR3 coding sequence is TGTGCCACCAGCGACGGGACAGGGGACGGCGAGACCCAGTACTTC. Its protein product is CATSDGTGDGETQYF. The V and J genes are TRBV15 and TRBJ2-5; 10 bases are a match to TRBD1. Germline trimming cut 5 bases from V and 5 bases from J; bases unmatched to any gene: 8. Germline V gene data show CDR1 as LNHNV and CDR2 as YYDKDF (reference sequence). This CDR3 is 15 amino acids long.